These T cell receptor beta chains were read from a single sample in a study of shared clonotypes between healthy human individuals. Libraries were prepared by immunoSEQ multiplex PCR; TCRdb keeps only in-frame clonotypes and omits some of them. The table includes approximately 1.5 million clones, just under 99% detected once. The sequencing input was naive CD4+ T cells sorted from blood. The receptors were sampled from a man aged 25 to 40 in good health. Both conserved end residues are part of each CDR3. The D gene is left open where the match is weak. Not every row has a clone size; where given, it reads once, few, many or a size class.

v_gene	len	abundance	j_gene	d_gene	CDR3aa	CDR3nt
TRBV7-9	16	NA	TRBJ2-1	TRBD2	CASSLSGTSGSNEQFF	TGTGCCAGCAGCTTATCGGGGACTAGCGGGAGCAATGAGCAGTTCTTC
TRBV21-1	15	NA	TRBJ2-3	NA	CASSNHSGGTDTQYF	TGTGCCAGCAGCAACCATTCAGGGGGCACAGATACGCAGTATTTT
TRBV10-3	14	NA	TRBJ1-4	NA	CAISEGGTVEKLFF	TGTGCCATCAGTGAGGGGGGTACGGTTGAAAAACTGTTTTTT
TRBV7-2	15	NA	TRBJ2-1	TRBD1	CASSLDTGGWNEQFF	TGTGCCAGCAGCTTAGACACAGGGGGTTGGAATGAGCAGTTCTTC
TRBV6-1	14	NA	TRBJ2-7	NA	CASSADRTSGEQYF	TGTGCCAGCAGCGCAGATAGGACAAGCGGCGAGCAGTACTTC
TRBV9	14	once	TRBJ2-7	NA	CASSVGTANYEQYF	TGTGCCAGCAGCGTAGGAACGGCCAATTACGAGCAGTACTTC
TRBV18	15	NA	TRBJ2-3	NA	CASSQDGHGSDTQYF	TGTGCCAGCTCCCAGGACGGGCACGGCTCAGATACGCAGTATTTT
TRBV5-1	15	NA	TRBJ2-6	NA	CASSLTTSGANVLTF	TGCGCCAGCAGCTTAACGACCTCTGGGGCCAACGTCCTGACTTTC
TRBV18	13	NA	TRBJ1-5	NA	CASSPGGNQPQHF	TGTGCCAGCTCACCAGGGGGAAATCAGCCCCAGCATTTT
TRBV7-9	15	NA	TRBJ1-5	NA	CASSPSPWGNQPQHF	TGTGCCAGCAGCCCAAGCCCATGGGGCAATCAGCCCCAGCATTTT
TRBV29-1	11	NA	TRBJ2-1	NA	CSVDTFNEQFF	TGCAGCGTTGACACCTTCAATGAGCAGTTCTTC
TRBV9	17	NA	TRBJ2-5	TRBD2	CASSPRWGSGRAETQYF	TGTGCCAGCAGCCCCCGATGGGGTAGCGGGAGAGCCGAGACCCAGTACTTC
TRBV4-1	18	NA	TRBJ2-7	TRBD1	CASSPGQGAGRSSYEQYF	TGCGCCAGCAGCCCGGGACAGGGGGCAGGGCGGAGCTCCTACGAGCAGTACTTC
TRBV6-1	12	NA	TRBJ2-1	TRBD1	CASRQGFGEQFF	TGTGCCAGCAGACAGGGGTTCGGTGAGCAGTTCTTC
TRBV28	15	NA	TRBJ2-7	NA	CASSLAGIVSYEQYF	TGTGCCAGCAGTTTGGCGGGGATCGTGTCCTACGAGCAGTACTTC
TRBV5-4	13	NA	TRBJ1-2	NA	CASSRDNNYGYTF	TGTGCCAGCAGCCGTGACAATAACTATGGCTACACCTTC
TRBV6-5	12	NA	TRBJ2-7	NA	CASSYSTGEQYF	TGTGCCAGCAGTTACTCGACCGGGGAGCAGTACTTC
TRBV5-4	16	NA	TRBJ2-7	NA	CASSTRNEAAGNEQYF	TGTGCCAGCAGCACCAGAAACGAAGCCGCGGGTAACGAGCAGTACTTC
TRBV2	14	NA	TRBJ1-2	TRBD1	CASSSSGQGYGYTF	TGTGCCAGCAGCAGTTCGGGACAGGGCTATGGCTACACCTTC
TRBV6-6	15	NA	TRBJ1-5	TRBD1	CASRRTGNSNQPQHF	TGTGCCAGCAGGCGGACAGGGAATAGCAATCAGCCCCAGCATTTT
TRBV10-3	14	NA	TRBJ1-5	NA	CAISERGTNQPQHF	TGTGCCATCAGTGAGCGAGGTACCAATCAGCCCCAGCATTTT
TRBV7-6	14	NA	TRBJ2-1	NA	CASSHLLGPHGQFF	TGTGCCAGCAGCCACCTATTAGGACCGCACGGGCAGTTCTTC
TRBV28	13	once	TRBJ1-2	NA	CASSSTVLYGYTF	TGTGCCAGCAGTTCAACAGTACTCTATGGCTACACCTTC
TRBV5-4	12	NA	TRBJ1-1	NA	CASSFSGTEAFF	TGTGCCAGCAGCTTTTCGGGAACTGAAGCTTTCTTT
TRBV11-3	12	NA	TRBJ2-1	NA	CASSQDRNEQFF	TGTGCCAGCAGTCAAGACAGAAATGAGCAGTTCTTC
TRBV27	12	NA	TRBJ2-3	NA	CASSHQLDTQYF	TGTGCCAGCAGCCACCAACTAGATACGCAGTATTTT
TRBV18	13	NA	TRBJ2-1	NA	CASSRGADNEQFF	TGTGCCAGCTCACGGGGAGCCGACAATGAGCAGTTCTTC
TRBV21-1	13	NA	TRBJ2-7	NA	CAREIDSSYEQYF	TGTGCCAGGGAGATTGACAGCTCCTACGAGCAGTACTTC
TRBV28	15	NA	TRBJ2-5	NA	CASSLSGQGGETQYF	TGTGCCAGCAGTTTATCTGGACAGGGAGGGGAGACCCAGTACTTC
TRBV19	14	NA	TRBJ1-5	NA	CASTSPTGRQPQHF	TGTGCCAGTACTAGTCCGACAGGACGTCAGCCCCAGCATTTT
TRBV10-3	14	NA	TRBJ1-4	TRBD1	CAISDGTGFEKLFF	TGTGCCATCAGTGATGGGACAGGGTTTGAAAAACTGTTTTTT
TRBV5-1	13	NA	TRBJ2-2	NA	CASSLGSTGELFF	TGCGCCAGCAGCTTAGGGTCCACCGGGGAGCTGTTTTTT
TRBV20-1	11	NA	TRBJ2-1	NA	CSARLLPEQFF	TGCAGTGCTAGACTACTTCCGGAGCAGTTCTTC
TRBV27	20	once	TRBJ1-2	TRBD1	CASSLSGVGDRGPTNYGYTF	TGTGCCAGCAGTTTATCGGGGGTGGGGGACAGGGGTCCCACTAACTATGGCTACACCTTC
TRBV7-3	13	NA	TRBJ2-7	NA	CASSRGLNHEQYF	TGTGCCAGCAGCAGAGGCCTAAACCACGAGCAGTACTTC
TRBV18	13	NA	TRBJ2-5	NA	CASSPLRGETQYF	TGTGCCAGCTCACCACTGAGGGGAGAGACCCAGTACTTC
TRBV18	14	NA	TRBJ1-2	TRBD1	CASSPLDRVDGYTF	TGTGCCAGCTCACCACTTGACAGGGTAGATGGCTACACCTTC
TRBV7-8	16	NA	TRBJ2-3	TRBD2	CASSPFSGIGTDTQYF	TGTGCCAGCAGCCCCTTTAGCGGGATAGGCACAGATACGCAGTATTTT
TRBV2	10	NA	TRBJ2-1	NA	CASGDNEQFF	TGTGCCAGCGGAGACAATGAGCAGTTCTTC
TRBV28	14	NA	TRBJ1-1	NA	CASSASGVRTEAFF	TGTGCCAGCAGTGCCTCGGGGGTTCGGACTGAAGCTTTCTTT
TRBV10-2	16	NA	TRBJ2-3	TRBD2	CASSGGLAGSTDTQYF	TGCGCCAGCAGTGGGGGACTAGCGGGGAGCACAGATACGCAGTATTTT
TRBV5-1	15	NA	TRBJ2-5	NA	CASSLGFADQETQYF	TGCGCCAGCAGCCTTGGGTTCGCAGACCAAGAGACCCAGTACTTC
TRBV7-9	14	once	TRBJ2-1	NA	CASSPWGAYNEQFF	TGTGCCAGCAGCCCGTGGGGGGCCTACAATGAGCAGTTCTTC
TRBV18	16	NA	TRBJ1-5	NA	CASSPPSAGAHQPQHF	TGTGCCAGCTCACCACCGTCGGCAGGGGCACATCAGCCCCAGCATTTT
TRBV5-1	14	NA	TRBJ2-1	NA	CASSQNREHNEQFF	TGCGCCAGCAGTCAGAACCGGGAGCACAATGAGCAGTTCTTC